Sequencing of this T cell receptor beta chain was carried out in a study of beta chain features in type 1 diabetes. Germline V gene sequence: CDR1 SQVTM, CDR2 ANQGSEA. This CDR3 has 13 amino acids. The V end was cut by 1 base, the J end by 0 bases, with 6 bases between. Isolated RNA was reverse transcribed in full, so expressed TCRB transcripts were sequenced. Libraries were prepared by immunoSEQ multiplex PCR; TCRdb keeps only in-frame clonotypes and omits some of them. The sample has about 300,000 clones; 13% are singletons. Study results and caveats: Across all four CD4+ subsets, people with type 1 diabetes showed modestly shorter TCRB CDR3s.

In its sample, this clone was seen many times. Its target is unknown. Other DNA sequences of this sample code for an identical CDR3. The receptor comes from a woman aged 18-29 years with type 1 diabetes. The chain has TRBV29-1 and TRBJ1-1; unclear D gene. Sequenced: naive CD4+ T cells from blood. CDR3 region: CSVEGRMNTEAFF. CDR3 DNA sequence: TGCAGCGTTGAAGGCAGGATGAACACTGAAGCTTTCTTT.